This T cell receptor beta chain stems from a study of T cells in Graves' hyperthyroidism and ophthalmopathy. It was RNA transcripts that yielded the amplified TCR beta CDR3 regions. TCR CDR3 underwent first-round RT-PCR with the HTBI primer set. TCRdb ran MiXCR on the multiplex PCR reads and lists one entry per CDR3 protein. The sample lists about 600,000 distinct CDR3 sequences; 15% to 20% were seen once. This clonotype appeared many times. Its cognate antigen is unknown. Study results and caveats: In the blood, most expanded thyroid clonotypes above 0.001 appeared as well. Ophthalmopathy was distinguished from stable hyperthyroidism by 13 V-J signatures.

Any patient presenting with uncontrolled infection, other autoimmune disease, pregnancy or lactation was left out. 10 ml fresh peripheral blood yielded the PBMCs. V lost 0 bases and J lost 8, with 17 bases in between. Germline CDR1 is SGHAT and CDR2 is FQNNGV. This CDR3 contains 16 residues. The sequence was collected from a woman aged 40 to 49 with Graves' ophthalmopathy. Sequencing was performed on blood. This rearrangement joins TRBV11-2 to TRBJ2-1; a weak D match, TRBD2 (5 bases). CDR3 sequence reads: CASSLDLQREFHEQFF. The CDR3 DNA reads TGTGCCAGCAGCTTAGACCTACAAAGGGAGTTCCATGAGCAGTTCTTC.